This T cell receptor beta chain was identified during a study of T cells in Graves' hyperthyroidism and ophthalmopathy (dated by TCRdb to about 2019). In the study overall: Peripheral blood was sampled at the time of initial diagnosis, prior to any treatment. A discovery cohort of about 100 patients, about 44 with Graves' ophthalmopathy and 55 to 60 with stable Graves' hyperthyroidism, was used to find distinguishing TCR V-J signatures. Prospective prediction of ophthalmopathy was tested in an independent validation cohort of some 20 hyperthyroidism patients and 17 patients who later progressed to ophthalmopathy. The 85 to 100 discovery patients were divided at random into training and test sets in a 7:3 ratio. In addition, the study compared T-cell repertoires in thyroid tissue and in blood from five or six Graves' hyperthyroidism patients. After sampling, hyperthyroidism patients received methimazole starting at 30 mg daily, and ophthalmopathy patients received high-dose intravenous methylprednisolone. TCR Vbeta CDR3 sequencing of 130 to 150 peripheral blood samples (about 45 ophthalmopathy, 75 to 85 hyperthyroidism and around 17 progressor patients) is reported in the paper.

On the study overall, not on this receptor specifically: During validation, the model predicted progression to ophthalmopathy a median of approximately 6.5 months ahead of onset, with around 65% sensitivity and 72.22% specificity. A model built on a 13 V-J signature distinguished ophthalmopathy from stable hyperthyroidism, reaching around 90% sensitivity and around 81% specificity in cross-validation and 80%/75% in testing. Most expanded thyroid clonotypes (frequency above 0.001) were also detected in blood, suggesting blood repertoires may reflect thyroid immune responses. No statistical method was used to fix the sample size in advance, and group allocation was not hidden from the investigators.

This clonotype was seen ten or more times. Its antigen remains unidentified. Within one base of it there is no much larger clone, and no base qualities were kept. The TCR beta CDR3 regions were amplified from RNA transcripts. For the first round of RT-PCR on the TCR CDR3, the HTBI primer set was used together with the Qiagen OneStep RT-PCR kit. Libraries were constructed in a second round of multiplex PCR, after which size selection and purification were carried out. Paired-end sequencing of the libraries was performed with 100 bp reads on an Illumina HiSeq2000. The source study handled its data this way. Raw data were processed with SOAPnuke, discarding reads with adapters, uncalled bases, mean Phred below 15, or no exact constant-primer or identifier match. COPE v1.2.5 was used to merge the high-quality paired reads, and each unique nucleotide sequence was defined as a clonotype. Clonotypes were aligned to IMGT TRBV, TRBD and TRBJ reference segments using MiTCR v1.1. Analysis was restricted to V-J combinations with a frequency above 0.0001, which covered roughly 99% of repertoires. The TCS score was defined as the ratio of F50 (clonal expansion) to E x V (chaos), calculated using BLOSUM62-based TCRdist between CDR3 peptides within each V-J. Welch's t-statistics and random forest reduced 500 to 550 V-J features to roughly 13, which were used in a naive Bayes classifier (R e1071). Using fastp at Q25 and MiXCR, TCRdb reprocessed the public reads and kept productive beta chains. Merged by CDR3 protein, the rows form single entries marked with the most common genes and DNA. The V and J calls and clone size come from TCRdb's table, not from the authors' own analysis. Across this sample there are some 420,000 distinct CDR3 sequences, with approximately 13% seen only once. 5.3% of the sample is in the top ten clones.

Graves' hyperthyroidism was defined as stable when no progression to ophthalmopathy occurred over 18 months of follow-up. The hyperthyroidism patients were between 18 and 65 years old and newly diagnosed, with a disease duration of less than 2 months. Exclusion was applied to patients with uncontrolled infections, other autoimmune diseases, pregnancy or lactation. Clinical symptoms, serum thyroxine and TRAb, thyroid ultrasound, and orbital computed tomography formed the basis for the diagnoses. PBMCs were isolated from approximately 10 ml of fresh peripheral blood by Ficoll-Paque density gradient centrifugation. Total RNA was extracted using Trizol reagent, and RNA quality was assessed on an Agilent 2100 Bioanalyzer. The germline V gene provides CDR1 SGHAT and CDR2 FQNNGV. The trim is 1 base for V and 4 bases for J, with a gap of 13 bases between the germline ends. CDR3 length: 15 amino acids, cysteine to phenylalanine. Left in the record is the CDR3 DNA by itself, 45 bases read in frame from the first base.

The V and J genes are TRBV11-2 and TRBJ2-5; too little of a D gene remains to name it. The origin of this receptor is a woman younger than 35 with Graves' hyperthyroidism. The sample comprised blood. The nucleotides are TGTGCCAGCAGCTTAGTTGGCTCTTACCTAGAGACCCAGTACTTC. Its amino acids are CASSLVGSYLETQYF.